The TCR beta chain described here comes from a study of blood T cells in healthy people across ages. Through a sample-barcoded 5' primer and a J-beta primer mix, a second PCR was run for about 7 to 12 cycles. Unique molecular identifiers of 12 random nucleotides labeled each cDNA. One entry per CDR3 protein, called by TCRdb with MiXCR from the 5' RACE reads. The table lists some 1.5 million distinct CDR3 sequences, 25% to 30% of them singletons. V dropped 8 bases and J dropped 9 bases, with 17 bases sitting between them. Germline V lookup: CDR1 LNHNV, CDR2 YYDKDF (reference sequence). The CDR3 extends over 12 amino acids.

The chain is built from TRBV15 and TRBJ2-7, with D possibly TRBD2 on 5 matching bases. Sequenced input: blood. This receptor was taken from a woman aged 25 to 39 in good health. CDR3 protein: CATGSQKDGQYF. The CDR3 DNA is TGTGCCACCGGGAGCCAGAAGGACGGGCAGTACTTC.